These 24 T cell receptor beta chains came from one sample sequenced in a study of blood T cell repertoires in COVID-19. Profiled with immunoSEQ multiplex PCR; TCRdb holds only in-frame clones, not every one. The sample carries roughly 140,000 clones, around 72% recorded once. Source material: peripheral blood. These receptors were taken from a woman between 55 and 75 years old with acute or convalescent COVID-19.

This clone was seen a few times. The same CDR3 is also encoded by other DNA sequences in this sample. Here the CDR3 reads CASSFSGDQPQHF. CDR3 sequence (DNA): TGTGCCAGCAGTTTTAGCGGCGATCAGCCCCAGCATTTT. The rearrangement links TRBV12-3 or TRBV12-4 to TRBJ1-5; D ambiguous. The CDR3 runs 13 residues. Between the trimmed V and J ends, which lost 3 bases and 5 bases, there was a span of 8 bases.

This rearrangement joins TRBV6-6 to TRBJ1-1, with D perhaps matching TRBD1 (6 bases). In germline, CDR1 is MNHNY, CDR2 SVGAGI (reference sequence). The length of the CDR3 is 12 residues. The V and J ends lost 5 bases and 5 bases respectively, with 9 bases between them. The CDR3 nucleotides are TGTGCCAGCAGTGGGAGGGGGACTGAAGCTTTCTTT. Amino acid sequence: CASSGRGTEAFF.

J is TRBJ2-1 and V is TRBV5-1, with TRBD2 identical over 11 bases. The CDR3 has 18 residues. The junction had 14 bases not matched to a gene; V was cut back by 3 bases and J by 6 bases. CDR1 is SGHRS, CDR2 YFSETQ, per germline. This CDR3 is CASSSGTSGSKWANEQFF. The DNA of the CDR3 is TGCGCCAGCAGCTCCGGGACTAGCGGATCGAAGTGGGCCAATGAGCAGTTCTTC.

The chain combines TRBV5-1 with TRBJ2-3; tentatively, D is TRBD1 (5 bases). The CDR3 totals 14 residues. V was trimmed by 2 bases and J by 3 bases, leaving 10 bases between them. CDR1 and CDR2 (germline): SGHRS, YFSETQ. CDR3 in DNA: TGCGCCAGCAGCTTTAGGGGAATGACAGATACGCAGTATTTT. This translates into CASSFRGMTDTQYF.

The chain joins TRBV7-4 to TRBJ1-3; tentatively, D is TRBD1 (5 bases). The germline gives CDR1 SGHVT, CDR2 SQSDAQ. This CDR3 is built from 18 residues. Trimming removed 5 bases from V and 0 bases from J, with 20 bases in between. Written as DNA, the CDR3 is TGTGCCAGCAGCCTGGAAGAAAGGGGCAACAGCTCTGGAAACACCATATATTTT. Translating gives CASSLEERGNSSGNTIYF.

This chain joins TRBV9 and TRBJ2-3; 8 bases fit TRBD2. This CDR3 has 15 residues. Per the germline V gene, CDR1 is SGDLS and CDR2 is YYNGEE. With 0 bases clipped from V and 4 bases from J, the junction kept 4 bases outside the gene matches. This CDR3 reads CASSVVSGTSDTQYF. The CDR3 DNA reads TGTGCCAGCAGCGTAGTTAGCGGGACATCAGATACGCAGTATTTT.

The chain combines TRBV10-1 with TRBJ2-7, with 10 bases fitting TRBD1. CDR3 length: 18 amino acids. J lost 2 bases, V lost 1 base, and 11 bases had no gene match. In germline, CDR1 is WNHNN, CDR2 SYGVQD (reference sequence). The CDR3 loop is CASSEYRPWTGGTYEQYF. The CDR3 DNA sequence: TGCGCCAGCAGTGAGTACAGACCATGGACAGGGGGAACCTACGAGCAGTACTTC.

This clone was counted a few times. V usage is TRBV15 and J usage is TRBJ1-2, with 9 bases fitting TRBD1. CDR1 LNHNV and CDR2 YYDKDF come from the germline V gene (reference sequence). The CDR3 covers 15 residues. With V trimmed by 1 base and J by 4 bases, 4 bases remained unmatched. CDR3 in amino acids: CATSRVTGGAYGYTF. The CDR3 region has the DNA TGTGCCACCAGCAGAGTTACAGGGGGCGCCTATGGCTACACCTTC.

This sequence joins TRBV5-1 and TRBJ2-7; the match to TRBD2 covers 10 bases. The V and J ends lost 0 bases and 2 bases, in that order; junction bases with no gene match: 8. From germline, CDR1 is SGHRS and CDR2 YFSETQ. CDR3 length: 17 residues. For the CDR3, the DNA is TGCGCCAGCAGCTTGGGGTCTGGGACTAGCGTAACCTACGAGCAGTACTTC. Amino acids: CASSLGSGTSVTYEQYF.

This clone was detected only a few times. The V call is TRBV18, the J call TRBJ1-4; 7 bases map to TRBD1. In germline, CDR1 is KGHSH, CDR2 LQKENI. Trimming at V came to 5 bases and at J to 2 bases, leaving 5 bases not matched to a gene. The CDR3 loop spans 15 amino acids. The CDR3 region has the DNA TGTGCCAGCTCATCCGACAGGGCTACTAATGAAAAACTGTTTTTT. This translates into CASSSDRATNEKLFF.

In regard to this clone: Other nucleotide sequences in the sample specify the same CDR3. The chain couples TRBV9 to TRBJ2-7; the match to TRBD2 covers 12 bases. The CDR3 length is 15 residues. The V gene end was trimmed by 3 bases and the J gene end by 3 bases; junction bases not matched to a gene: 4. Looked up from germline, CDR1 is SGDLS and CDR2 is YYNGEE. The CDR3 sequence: CASSAGTSGFYEQYF. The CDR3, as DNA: TGTGCCAGCAGCGCAGGGACTAGCGGGTTCTACGAGCAGTACTTC.

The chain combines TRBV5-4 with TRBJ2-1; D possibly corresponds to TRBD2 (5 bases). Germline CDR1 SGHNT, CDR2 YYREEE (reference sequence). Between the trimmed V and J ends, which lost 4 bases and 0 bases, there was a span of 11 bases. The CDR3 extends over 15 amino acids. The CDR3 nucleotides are TGTGCCAGCAGCGCCGGACTCGACTCCTACAATGAGCAGTTCTTC. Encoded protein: CASSAGLDSYNEQFF.

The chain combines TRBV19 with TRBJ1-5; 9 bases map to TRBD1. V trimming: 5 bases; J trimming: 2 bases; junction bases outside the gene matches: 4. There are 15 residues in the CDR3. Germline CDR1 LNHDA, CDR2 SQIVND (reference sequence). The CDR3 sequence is CASSARDRGNQPQHF. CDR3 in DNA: TGTGCCAGTAGTGCCCGGGACAGGGGCAATCAGCCCCAGCATTTT.

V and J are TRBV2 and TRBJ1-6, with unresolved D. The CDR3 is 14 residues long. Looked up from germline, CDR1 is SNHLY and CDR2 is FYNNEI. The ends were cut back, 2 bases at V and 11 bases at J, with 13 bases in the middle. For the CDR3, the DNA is TGTGCCAGCAGTGAAAGGCGGCCCGGAGCACCCCTCCACTTT. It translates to CASSERRPGAPLHF. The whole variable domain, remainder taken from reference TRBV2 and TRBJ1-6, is EPEVTQTPSHQVTQMGQEVILRCVPISNHLYFYWYRQILGQKVEFLVSFYNNEISEKSEIFDDQFSVERPDGSNFTLKIRSTKLEDSAMYFCASSERRPGAPLHFGNGTRLTVT.

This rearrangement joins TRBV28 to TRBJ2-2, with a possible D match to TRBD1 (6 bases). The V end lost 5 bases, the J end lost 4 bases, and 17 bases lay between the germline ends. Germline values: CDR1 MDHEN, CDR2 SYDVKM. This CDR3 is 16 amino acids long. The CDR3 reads CASSTPTGGSTGELFF. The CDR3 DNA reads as TGTGCCAGCAGTACCCCGACAGGTGGAAGCACCGGGGAGCTGTTTTTT.

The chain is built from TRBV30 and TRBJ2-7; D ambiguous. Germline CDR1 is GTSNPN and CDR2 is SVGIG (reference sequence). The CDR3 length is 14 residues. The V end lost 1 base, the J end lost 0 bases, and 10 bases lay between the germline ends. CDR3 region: CAWSGHSSSYEQYF. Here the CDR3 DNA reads TGTGCCTGGAGTGGACACTCGAGCTCCTACGAGCAGTACTTC.

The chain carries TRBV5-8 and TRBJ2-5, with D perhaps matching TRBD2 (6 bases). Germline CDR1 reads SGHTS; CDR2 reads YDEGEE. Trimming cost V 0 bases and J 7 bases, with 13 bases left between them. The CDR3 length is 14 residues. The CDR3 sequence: CASSLGGEKGTQYF. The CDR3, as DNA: TGTGCCAGCAGCTTGGGCGGGGAAAAAGGGACCCAGTACTTC. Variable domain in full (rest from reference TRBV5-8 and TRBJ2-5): EAGVTQSPTHLIKTRGQQATLRCSPISGHTSVYWYQQALGLGLQFLLWYDEGEERNRGNFPPRFSGRQFPNYSSELNVNALELEDSALYLCASSLGGEKGTQYFGPGTRLLVL.

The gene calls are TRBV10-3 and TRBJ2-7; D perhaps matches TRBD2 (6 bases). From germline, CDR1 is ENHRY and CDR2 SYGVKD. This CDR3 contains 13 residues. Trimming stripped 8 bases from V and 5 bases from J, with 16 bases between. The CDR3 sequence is CAIRGGERDEQYF. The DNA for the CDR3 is TGTGCCATCCGAGGAGGGGAAAGAGACGAGCAGTACTTC.

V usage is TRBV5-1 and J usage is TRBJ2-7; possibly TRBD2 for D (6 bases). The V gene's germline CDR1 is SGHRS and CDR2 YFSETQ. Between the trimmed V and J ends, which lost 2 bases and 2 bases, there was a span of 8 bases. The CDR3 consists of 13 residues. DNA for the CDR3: TGCGCCAGCAGCTTTACGGGAGCCTACGAGCAGTACTTC. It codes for CASSFTGAYEQYF.

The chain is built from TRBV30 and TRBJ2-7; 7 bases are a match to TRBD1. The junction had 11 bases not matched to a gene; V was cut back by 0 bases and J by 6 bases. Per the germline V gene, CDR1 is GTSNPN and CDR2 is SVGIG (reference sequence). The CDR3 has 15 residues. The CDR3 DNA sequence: TGTGCCTGGAGTGTATTGAACAGGGGTGCTTCCGAGCAGTACTTC. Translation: CAWSVLNRGASEQYF.

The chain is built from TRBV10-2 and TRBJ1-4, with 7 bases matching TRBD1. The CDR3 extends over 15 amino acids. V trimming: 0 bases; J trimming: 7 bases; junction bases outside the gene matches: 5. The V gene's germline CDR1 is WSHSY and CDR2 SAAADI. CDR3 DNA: TGCGCCAGCAGTGAGTCACAGGGGCGATCTGAAAAACTGTTTTTT. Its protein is CASSESQGRSEKLFF.

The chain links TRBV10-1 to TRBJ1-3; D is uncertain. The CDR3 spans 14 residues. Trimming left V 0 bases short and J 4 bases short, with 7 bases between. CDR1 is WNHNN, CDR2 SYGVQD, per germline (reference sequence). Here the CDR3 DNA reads TGCGCCAGCAGTGAGTCACCGGGAGGAAACACCATATATTTT. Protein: CASSESPGGNTIYF.

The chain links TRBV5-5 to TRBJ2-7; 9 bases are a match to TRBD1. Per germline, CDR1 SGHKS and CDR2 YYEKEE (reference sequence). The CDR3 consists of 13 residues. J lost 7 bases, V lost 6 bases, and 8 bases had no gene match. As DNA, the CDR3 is TGTGCCAGCACCTTAACAGGGGGCGGGGAGCAGTACTTC. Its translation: CASTLTGGGEQYF. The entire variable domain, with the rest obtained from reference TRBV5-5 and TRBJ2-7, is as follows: DAGVTQSPTHLIKTRGQQVTLRCSPISGHKSVSWYQQVLGQGPQFIFQYYEKEERGRGNFPDRFSARQFPNYSSELNVNALLLGDSALYLCASTLTGGGEQYFGPGTRLTVT.

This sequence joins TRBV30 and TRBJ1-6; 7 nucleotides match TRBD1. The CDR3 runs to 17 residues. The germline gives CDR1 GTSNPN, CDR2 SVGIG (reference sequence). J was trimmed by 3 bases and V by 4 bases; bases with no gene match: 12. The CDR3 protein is CAWNRGRGQYYNSPLHF. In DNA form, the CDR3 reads TGTGCCTGGAACAGGGGCAGAGGACAATACTATAATTCACCCCTCCACTTT.